The present TCR beta chain was sequenced within a study of cytomegalovirus exposure and HLA in healthy donors. Germline V gives CDR1 SGHRS, CDR2 YFSETQ. The CDR3 consists of 13 residues. Between the trimmed V and J ends, which lost 3 bases and 8 bases, there was a span of 14 bases. Findings of the study overall: Subsequent analysis found a tendency for first-cohort TCR clusters to co-occur within the 90 to 150 validation repertoires.

On this clone itself: Its antigen is still unknown.

This table comes from immunoSEQ multiplex PCR, and its TCRdb copy is limited to in-frame clones, with some not included. The data contain fewer than 200,000 clones, approximately 87% of them singletons. The chain couples TRBV5-1 to TRBJ1-1, with D maybe TRBD1 (5 bases). The sequence derives from a woman aged 25 to 39 in good health and CMV-seronegative. Sequenced input: PBMCs. Here the CDR3 reads CASSSGGAGEAFF. Written as DNA, the CDR3 is TGCGCCAGCAGCTCGGGAGGGGCGGGAGAAGCTTTCTTT.